Listed below are T cell receptor beta chains from one sample, sequenced in a study of blood T cell repertoires in COVID-19. Using immunoSEQ multiplex PCR, the repertoire was profiled, and TCRdb retains in-frame clones only, with some absent. The sample shows roughly 190,000 clones, around nine tenths of them seen only once. The specimen sequenced was peripheral blood. The receptors shown here come from a woman aged 40 to 50 who had recovered from COVID-19. Each CDR3 is given with its conserved first and last residue. Each record gives: D gene, J gene, V gene, clone size, CDR3 DNA, CDR3 protein. D genes are given only for firm matches. Some rows have no size entry. The others give once, few or many, or a class for an expanded clone.

>TRBD2|TRBJ2-1|TRBV6-4|-
TGTGCCAGCAGTGAAGAACTAGCGGGATCCAATGAGCAGTTCTTC
CASSEELAGSNEQFF
>-|TRBJ2-7|TRBV28|-
TGTGCCAGCAGTTGGGAGGAGGGGTCCTACGAGCAGTACTTC
CASSWEEGSYEQYF
>-|TRBJ2-3|TRBV11-2|-
TGTGCCAGCAGCTTAAGTAATAGGCGGGATACGCAGTATTTT
CASSLSNRRDTQYF
>-|TRBJ1-2|TRBV7-9|once
TGTGCCAGCAGCTTAGAACTACCTTCTAACTATGGCTACACCTTC
CASSLELPSNYGYTF
>-|TRBJ2-7|TRBV6-5|-
TGTGCCAGCCAGGGGTACCACGAGCAGTACTTC
CASQGYHEQYF
>-|TRBJ1-6|TRBV28|-
TGTGCCAGCTATAGCTCCTATAATTCACCCCTCCACTTT
CASYSSYNSPLHF
>TRBD2|TRBJ2-1|TRBV9|-
TGTGCCAGCAGTTCAGAGGGACTAGCGGGAGGCCAGTTCTTC
CASSSEGLAGGQFF
>-|TRBJ1-5|TRBV30|-
TGTGCCTGGAGTACTAGAGAGAATCAGCCCCAGCATTTT
CAWSTRENQPQHF
>TRBD1|TRBJ1-5|TRBV18|-
TGTGCCAGCTCACCCGGGACAGGGGGCTTTCAGCCCCAGCATTTT
CASSPGTGGFQPQHF
>-|TRBJ1-3|TRBV3-1/TRBV3-2|-
TGTGCCAGCAGCCAACAGCGAATCTCTGGAAACACCATATATTTT
CASSQQRISGNTIYF
>TRBD1|TRBJ2-2|TRBV6-6|-
TGTGCCAGCAGCCGAAAGTCGGGACAGGGGGCAGGCGGGGAGCTGTTTTTT
CASSRKSGQGAGGELFF
>TRBD1|TRBJ1-2|TRBV5-5|-
TGTGCCAGCAGCTTGTGGGGGGACAGGGTCGGCTATGGCTACACCTTC
CASSLWGDRVGYGYTF
>TRBD1|TRBJ2-2|TRBV5-1|-
TGCGCCAGCAGCAGAGACAGGGTACGGACCGGGGAGCTGTTTTTT
CASSRDRVRTGELFF
>-|TRBJ2-7|TRBV5-1|-
TGCGCCAGCAGCTTGGCAATTTACGAGAAGCAGTACTTC
CASSLAIYEKQYF
>TRBD1|TRBJ1-1|TRBV30|-
TGTGCCTGGAGGGATTTCCCAGGGGGCTGGATCTTT
CAWRDFPGGWIF
>-|TRBJ1-1|TRBV6-1|-
TGTGCCAGCAGTGAACCAAAAGACAGGCTGAACACTGAAGCTTTCTTT
CASSEPKDRLNTEAFF
>TRBD1|TRBJ1-2|TRBV5-6|-
TGTGCCAGCAGCGCGGACAGGGGGTATGGCTACACCTTC
CASSADRGYGYTF
>-|TRBJ2-7|TRBV30|-
TGTGCCTGGCAGGGGAATCGGGAGCAGTACTTC
CAWQGNREQYF
>TRBD1|TRBJ1-5|TRBV6-4|-
TGTGCCAGCAGAACCACCAGCCGGACAGGGCAAGATGTGGGCAATCAGCCCCAGCATTTT
CASRTTSRTGQDVGNQPQHF
>TRBD1|TRBJ1-2|TRBV7-2|-
TGTGCCAGCAGCCCTTCAGGGGGCGAAGTCGATGGCTACACCTTC
CASSPSGGEVDGYTF
>TRBD1|TRBJ2-7|TRBV19|few
TGTGCCAGTAGTCGGGGACAGGGGGACCTGTGGGAGCAGTACTTC
CASSRGQGDLWEQYF
>TRBD2|TRBJ2-1|TRBV2|once
TGTGCCAGCAAAGCGGGAGGGCCAGGAGAGCAGTTCTTC
CASKAGGPGEQFF
>-|TRBJ1-1|TRBV7-8|-
TGTGCCAGCAGCCCGCAGAGAGAGGGCACTGAAGCTTTCTTT
CASSPQREGTEAFF
>TRBD1|TRBJ1-2|TRBV24-1|once
TGTGCCACCAGTGATTTTATCAGGACAGGGAACGGCTACACCTTC
CATSDFIRTGNGYTF
>TRBD1|TRBJ1-1|TRBV6-5|once
TGTGCCAGCAGTCGGGGACAGGCGAACACTGAAGCTTTCTTT
CASSRGQANTEAFF
>-|TRBJ1-1|TRBV3-1/TRBV3-2|-
TGTGCCAGCAGCCCAGCCAGAAAATCAGGGGCTGAAGCTTTCTTT
CASSPARKSGAEAFF
>TRBD2|TRBJ2-1|TRBV15|-
TGTGCCACCAGCAGAGATAACGGACTAGCGGGATCTATATCCTACAATGAGCAGTTCTTC
CATSRDNGLAGSISYNEQFF
>-|TRBJ1-6|TRBV7-2|-
TGTGCCAGCAGCTTAGAGGGTACAGGGTTGTTTTCACCCCTCCACTTT
CASSLEGTGLFSPLHF
>-|TRBJ1-1|TRBV12-3/TRBV12-4|-
TGTGCCAGCAGTTTAGCAGGGGGCACTGAAGCTTTCTTT
CASSLAGGTEAFF
>-|TRBJ1-2|TRBV9|few
TGTGCCAGCAGCACCAGTTGGACACCGACCTTGAATTTC
CASSTSWTPTLNF
>-|TRBJ1-2|TRBV28|-
TGTGCCAGCAGTTTAGGGGGACTGAGGTCTGTCTATGGCTACACCTTC
CASSLGGLRSVYGYTF
>TRBD1|TRBJ1-2|TRBV5-8|-
TGTGCCAGCAGCTTGGGGGGCCGGGACAGGGCCCCACTAAACTATGGCTACACCTTC
CASSLGGRDRAPLNYGYTF
>TRBD2|TRBJ2-5|TRBV5-1|-
TGCGCCAGCAGCCTTCTCGGGGGGCAAGAGACCCAGTACTTC
CASSLLGGQETQYF
>-|TRBJ1-6|TRBV19|-
TGTGCCAGTAGCCATTTCACCTCCGCCTCTAACTCTGATTCACCCCTCCACTTT
CASSHFTSASNSDSPLHF
>-|TRBJ1-1|TRBV5-1|-
TGCGCCAGCAGCTTAGACATGGGGAACACTGAAGCTTTCTTT
CASSLDMGNTEAFF
>-|TRBJ2-3|TRBV9|-
TGTGCCAGCAGCGTAGCGGGAGTTGGAGATACGCAGTATTTT
CASSVAGVGDTQYF
>-|TRBJ2-1|TRBV5-1|-
TGCGCCAGCAGGTATCGGGTGGCCTACAATGAGCAGTTCTTC
CASRYRVAYNEQFF
>TRBD1|TRBJ2-1|TRBV29-1|once
TGCAGCGTTACCGGGACAGGGGTCAATGAGCAGTTCTTC
CSVTGTGVNEQFF
>TRBD1|TRBJ2-7|TRBV4-2|-
TGTGCCAGCAGCCAAGACAGGGGGTCCTACGAGCAGTACTTC
CASSQDRGSYEQYF
>-|TRBJ1-4|TRBV30|few
TGTGCCTGGAGTTGGCCCGGGGGTAATGAAAAACTGTTTTTT
CAWSWPGGNEKLFF
>-|TRBJ2-7|TRBV28|-
TGTGCCAGCAGTTTAGACAGGATCGCCTACGAGCAGTACTTC
CASSLDRIAYEQYF
>-|TRBJ2-2|TRBV5-1|-
TGCGCCAGCAGCTTGGTGCTAGGTGTAGCCGGGGAGCTGTTTTTT
CASSLVLGVAGELFF
>TRBD2|TRBJ2-7|TRBV6-2/TRBV6-3|-
TGTGCCAGCAGTCAGACTAGCGGGAGGTCTGGCGGCGAGCAGTACTTC
CASSQTSGRSGGEQYF
>-|TRBJ1-4|TRBV6-2/TRBV6-3|-
TGTGCCAGCAGTTCTTTTACAGGAGACGAAAAACTGTTTTTT
CASSSFTGDEKLFF
>TRBD1|TRBJ2-7|TRBV7-9|-
TGTGCCAGCAGCTTTGGGACAGGAACCTACGAGCAGTACTTC
CASSFGTGTYEQYF
>-|TRBJ2-1|TRBV6-6|-
TGTGCCAGCAGTTACGGTCCAGGTGAGCAGTTCTTC
CASSYGPGEQFF
>-|TRBJ1-1|TRBV4-3|-
TGCGCCAGCAGCCGAGGAGTGAACACTGAAGCTTTCTTT
CASSRGVNTEAFF